Each of the 18 T cell receptor beta chains below was sequenced from the same sample in a study of T cells in Graves' hyperthyroidism and ophthalmopathy. What was amplified from RNA transcripts were TCR beta CDR3 regions. Researchers ran a first-round RT-PCR on the TCR CDR3 using the HTBI primer set. Via MiXCR, TCRdb re-called the multiplex PCR reads, giving one row per CDR3 protein. The table lists about half a million distinct CDR3 sequences, 20% of them singletons. Sequencing was carried out using blood. These receptor sequences come from a middle-aged man with Graves' ophthalmopathy.

Only a few counts were recorded for this clonotype. The DNA of the CDR3 is TGTGCCAGCAGCTTAGGGTCGTTGGGACAGCCCCAGCATTTT. Translating it yields CASSLGSLGQPQHF. This chain connects TRBV13 to TRBJ1-5; D unresolved. CDR3 length equals 14 residues. CDR1 and CDR2 from the germline V gene are PRHDT and FYEKMQ (reference sequence). V was clipped by 0 bases and J by 7 bases, with 10 bases between them.

Only a few counts were recorded for this clonotype. V and J are TRBV6-1 and TRBJ1-5; 7 bases map to TRBD1. Germline CDR1 MNHNS, CDR2 SASEGT. This CDR3 contains 15 residues. The junction had 11 bases not matched to a gene; V was cut back by 6 bases and J by 6 bases. DNA of the CDR3: TGTGCCAGCAGGCCGACAGGGAATTCCGGTCAGCCCCAGCATTTT. This encodes CASRPTGNSGQPQHF.

This clonotype occurred many times. The rearrangement uses TRBV11-2 and TRBJ2-5; 7 nucleotides agree with TRBD2. The J segment lost 1 base and the V segment lost 3 bases, leaving 8 bases of the junction unmatched. CDR1 and CDR2 (germline): SGHAT, FQNNGV. The CDR3 is made up of 16 amino acids. The CDR3 nucleotides read TGTGCCAGCAGCTTTACGGAAGCGGGGATCCAAGAGACCCAGTACTTC. Its translation: CASSFTEAGIQETQYF.

There are many counts of this clonotype. The rearrangement links TRBV5-6 to TRBJ2-5, with D unclear. V was shortened by 2 bases and J by 5 bases, with 10 bases between the two germline ends. This CDR3 is built from 13 residues. Germline V gene lookup returns CDR1 SGHDT and CDR2 YYEEEE. CDR3 bases: TGTGCCAGCAGCTTTTGGAGTCGTGAGACCCAGTACTTC. It yields the protein CASSFWSRETQYF.

This clonotype was observed at least ten times. The rearrangement links TRBV7-2 to TRBJ2-4; D gene ambiguous. The CDR3 contains 13 residues. Per germline, CDR1 SGHTA and CDR2 FQGNSA. V was pared by 3 bases and J by 10 bases, with 13 bases between. This chain's CDR3 is CASSFRQGPIQYF. For the CDR3, the DNA is TGTGCCAGCAGCTTCCGACAAGGCCCAATTCAGTACTTC.

This clonotype was counted many times. The chain has TRBV7-8 and TRBJ1-5; D is possibly TRBD1 (5 bases). Germline loops: CDR1 SGHVS, CDR2 FQNEAQ. Deletions cut 4 bases from V and 3 bases from J, with 13 bases between. This CDR3 comprises 15 residues. DNA of the CDR3: TGTGCCAGCAGCTCCATCCAACAGGCCAATCAGCCCCAGCATTTT. Translating gives CASSSIQQANQPQHF.

This clonotype has a handful of counts. This chain connects TRBV12-3 or TRBV12-4 to TRBJ2-2, with D uncertain. The germline V and J ends were trimmed by 6 bases and 1 base, with 15 bases remaining between them. This CDR3 has 16 residues. As DNA, the CDR3 is TGTGCCAGCAGCAAAGCATTACCGGGGAACACCGGGGAGCTGTTTTTT. This codes for CASSKALPGNTGELFF.

This clonotype was picked up a small number of times. The chain recombines TRBV5-6 with TRBJ2-2, with 9 bases matching TRBD2. The CDR3 is 15 residues long. Germline V gene sequence: CDR1 SGHDT, CDR2 YYEEEE. Trimming took 4 bases from V and 2 from J; bases not matched to a gene: 3. The chain's CDR3 is CASSRSGSNTGELFF. DNA of the CDR3: TGTGCCAGCAGCCGTAGCGGGAGTAACACCGGGGAGCTGTTTTTT.

This clonotype was seen more than once but under ten times. The J gene is TRBJ2-5, the V gene TRBV4-3; the D gene is possibly TRBD2 (6 bases). The CDR3 has 13 amino acids. The V gene's germline CDR1 is LGHNA and CDR2 YSLEER. Deletions cut 2 bases from V and 5 bases from J, with 9 bases between. The CDR3 protein is CASSQYSGETQYF. CDR3 coding DNA: TGCGCCAGCAGCCAATACAGCGGGGAGACCCAGTACTTC.

The chain joins TRBV7-9 to TRBJ2-7, with D perhaps being TRBD1 or TRBD2 (5 bases each). The CDR3 sequence is 15 residues long. Germline lookup yields CDR1 SEHNR and CDR2 FQNEAQ (reference sequence). V lost 0 bases and J 7 bases, leaving 16 bases between the germline ends. The CDR3 protein is CASSLAGTALREQYF. The CDR3 DNA reads TGTGCCAGCAGCTTAGCGGGGACGGCTTTGAGAGAGCAGTACTTC.

This clonotype was seen ten or more times. V and J are TRBV18 and TRBJ2-7, with D possibly matching TRBD1 (6 bases). With 0 bases removed from V and 1 base from J, the gap between germline ends came to 13 bases. CDR1 is KGHSH, CDR2 LQKENI, per germline. The CDR3 has 16 residues. The CDR3 sequence: CASSPPVGQGSYEQYF. The CDR3 DNA sequence: TGTGCCAGCTCACCACCGGTGGGTCAGGGGTCCTACGAGCAGTACTTC.

The chain is built from TRBV20-1 and TRBJ2-7; 7 bases fit TRBD2. The J call may be incorrect, as the DNA end agrees better with TRBJ2-1. The germline gives CDR1 DFQATT, CDR2 SNEGSKA (reference sequence). CDR3 size: 14 residues. The DNA for the CDR3 is TGCAGCTCCTGGGTAACGGGAGGTATAAACGAGCAGTTCTTC. This encodes CSSWVTGGINEQFF.

Points on this clonotype: A much larger clone lies one base from this, so it may be a read error. This chain joins TRBV28 and TRBJ1-6; D not certain. The CDR3 loop spans 13 amino acids. Germline assignment: CDR1 MDHEN and CDR2 SYDVKM. V shed 3 bases and J shed 8 bases, with 8 bases lying between them. CDR3 sequence: CASSFTLDSPLHF. The CDR3 DNA sequence: TGTGCCAGCAGTTTCACCCTCGATTCACCCCTCCACTTT.

The gene calls are TRBV20-1 and TRBJ1-1; unclear D gene. Germline V lookup: CDR1 DFQATT, CDR2 SNEGSKA (reference sequence). Trimming cost V 3 bases and J 1 base, with 9 bases left between them. CDR3 size: 13 residues. CDR3 protein: CSASQGQNTEAFF. The CDR3 nucleotides read TGCAGTGCTAGTCAAGGGCAGAACACTGAAGCTTTCTTT.

This chain links TRBV12-5 with TRBJ2-2; 11 bases line up with TRBD2. Germline V gene sequence: CDR1 LGHNT, CDR2 FRNRAP. J gave up 8 bases and V 0 bases, and 5 bases lay outside the gene matches. This CDR3 contains 16 residues. The CDR3 loop reads CASGLVLAGEVGELFF. CDR3 coding DNA: TGTGCTAGTGGTTTGGTACTAGCGGGAGAAGTTGGGGAGCTGTTTTTT.

At least ten counts were recorded for this clonotype. The V and J genes are TRBV12-3 or TRBV12-4 and TRBJ1-5; D uncertain. The V gene lost 4 bases and the J gene lost 13 bases, with 14 bases spanning the gap. The CDR3 loop spans 12 amino acids. The CDR3 here is CASSSMTGRQHF. In nucleotides, the CDR3 is TGTGCCAGCAGTTCCATGACGGGCCGACAGCATTTT.

In this sample, this clonotype turned up a few times. The gene calls are TRBV30 and TRBJ1-2; D is perhaps TRBD1 (5 bases). CDR3 length: 15 amino acids. The V end was cut by 2 bases, the J end by 3 bases, with 16 bases between. Germline assignment: CDR1 GTSNPN and CDR2 SVGIG (reference sequence). The DNA for the CDR3 is TGTGCCTGGAGTCCAAAGGACACCACCTACTATGGCTACACCTTC. Its translation: CAWSPKDTTYYGYTF.

The chain links TRBV7-2 to TRBJ2-7; 10 bases map to TRBD2. The CDR3 covers 15 residues. V was pared by 7 bases and J by 0 bases, with 6 bases of the junction left unmatched. CDR1 SGHTA and CDR2 FQGNSA come from the germline V gene. The CDR3 is CASTRAGGVSYEQYF. CDR3 DNA: TGTGCCAGCACCCGAGCGGGAGGGGTCTCCTACGAGCAGTACTTC. Using reference TRBV7-2 and TRBJ2-7 for the parts outside the CDR3, the full variable domain is GAGVSQSPSNKVTEKGKDVELRCDPISGHTALYWYRQSLGQGLEFLIYFQGNSAPDKSGLPSDRFSAERTGGSVSTLTIQRTQQEDSAVYLCASTRAGGVSYEQYFGPGTRLTVT.